The rows below give T cell receptor beta chains drawn from one sample of a study of blood T cell repertoires in COVID-19. TCRdb keeps only in-frame clones here, not all; method: immunoSEQ multiplex PCR. This table has under 50,000 clones, around 90% appearing once. Material: peripheral blood. These receptors all stem from a human donor in a cohort sampled during active COVID-19. CDR3s include the opening cysteine and the closing phenylalanine or tryptophan. D genes are given only for firm matches. The size field is filled for only some rows; it gives once, few, many or a size class.

abundance,v_gene,d_gene,j_gene,CDR3aa,CDR3nt
-,TRBV5-1,TRBD1,TRBJ1-5,CASSSTSGTGSPQGDQPQHF,TGCGCCAGCAGCTCTACATCCGGGACAGGGTCCCCTCAAGGGGATCAGCCCCAGCATTTT
few,TRBV27,-,TRBJ1-1,CASTRPGTEAFF,TGTGCCAGCACCAGACCGGGAACCGAAGCTTTCTTT
-,TRBV6-6,-,TRBJ2-1,CASSTFGDYNEQFF,TGTGCCAGCAGTACGTTCGGAGATTACAATGAGCAGTTCTTC
-,TRBV5-1,TRBD2,TRBJ2-1,CASSLGGGPSEQFF,TGCGCCAGCAGCTTGGGGGGAGGGCCCAGTGAGCAGTTCTTC
-,TRBV12-3/TRBV12-4,TRBD1,TRBJ1-2,CASSKDRNGYTF,TGTGCCAGCAGTAAGGACAGGAATGGCTACACCTTC
-,TRBV29-1,TRBD1,TRBJ2-4,CSVGDRGFENIQYF,TGCAGCGTCGGAGACAGGGGTTTTGAAAACATTCAGTACTTC
-,TRBV7-2,TRBD2,TRBJ2-1,CASSLFSGRHSNNEQFF,TGTGCCAGCAGCTTATTCTCCGGGAGGCACTCAAACAATGAGCAGTTCTTC
-,TRBV6-6,TRBD2,TRBJ2-5,CASSYSSGRETQYF,TGTGCCAGCAGTTACTCTAGCGGGAGGGAGACCCAGTACTTC
-,TRBV5-4,TRBD2,TRBJ2-3,CASKSGTSGLRTDTQYF,TGTGCCAGCAAATCAGGCACTAGCGGGCTCCGCACAGATACGCAGTATTTT
-,TRBV5-1,-,TRBJ2-1,CASSLLRGNEQFF,TGCGCCAGCAGCTTGCTTAGGGGCAATGAGCAGTTCTTC
-,TRBV30,-,TRBJ1-2,CAWRNTEVFNYGYTF,TGTGCCTGGAGGAACACCGAAGTTTTTAACTATGGCTACACCTTC
-,TRBV9,-,TRBJ1-6,CASSVVSENSPLHF,TGTGCCAGCAGCGTAGTCAGCGAGAATTCACCCCTCCACTTT
-,TRBV27,TRBD2,TRBJ2-1,CASRMRGGGNEQFF,TGTGCCAGCAGGATGCGGGGGGGAGGAAATGAGCAGTTCTTC
-,TRBV28,TRBD1,TRBJ2-7,CASSSQGALGEQYF,TGTGCCAGCAGTTCACAGGGGGCGCTGGGGGAGCAGTACTTC
-,TRBV5-6,-,TRBJ1-2,CASSFYPQGYGYTF,TGTGCCAGCAGCTTTTACCCGCAGGGCTATGGCTACACCTTC
-,TRBV9,TRBD2,TRBJ2-5,CASSLSLGGPGLAYQETQYF,TGTGCCAGCAGCCTCTCATTGGGAGGGCCGGGACTAGCGTATCAAGAGACCCAGTACTTC
-,TRBV3-1/TRBV3-2,-,TRBJ2-3,CASSHSSTDTQYF,TGTGCCAGCAGCCACTCTAGCACAGATACGCAGTATTTT
-,TRBV27,TRBD2,TRBJ2-3,CASSRGTSGSTDTQYF,TGTGCCAGCAGCCGAGGGACTAGCGGTAGCACAGATACGCAGTATTTT
-,TRBV3-1/TRBV3-2,-,TRBJ1-2,CASRSGGLGYTF,TGTGCCAGCAGGTCGGGGGGGTTAGGCTACACCTTC
-,TRBV7-2,TRBD2,TRBJ2-3,CASTSPSGAPSTDTQYF,TGTGCCAGCACCTCCCCAAGCGGGGCGCCTAGCACAGATACGCAGTATTTT
-,TRBV19,TRBD2,TRBJ2-3,CASSPRLAQDTQYF,TGTGCCAGTAGTCCCCGACTAGCGCAAGATACGCAGTATTTT
-,TRBV9,-,TRBJ2-5,CASSPRGRGETQYF,TGTGCCAGCAGCCCCAGGGGCCGCGGGGAGACCCAGTACTTC
-,TRBV12-3/TRBV12-4,TRBD2,TRBJ2-5,CASSLGLAETQYF,TGTGCCAGCAGTCTCGGACTAGCGGAGACCCAGTACTTC
-,TRBV30,TRBD1,TRBJ1-1,CAWSGAGGAFF,TGTGCCTGGAGTGGAGCAGGGGGAGCTTTCTTT
once,TRBV19,-,TRBJ1-1,CASSIEGKNTEAFF,TGTGCCAGTAGTATCGAGGGCAAAAACACTGAAGCTTTCTTT
-,TRBV11-2,TRBD1,TRBJ2-7,CASSFTGQDHRYEQYF,TGTGCCAGCAGCTTTACCGGACAGGACCATCGCTACGAGCAGTACTTC
-,TRBV19,TRBD1,TRBJ2-7,CASSPGTGAGRTHEQYF,TGTGCCAGTAGTCCGGGGACAGGGGCCGGGCGGACCCACGAGCAGTACTTC
once,TRBV28,TRBD1,TRBJ2-2,CASSLPTGSDGTGELFF,TGTGCCAGCAGTTTACCGACAGGGAGCGATGGGACCGGGGAGCTGTTTTTT
-,TRBV7-9,-,TRBJ1-2,CASSLSGRSGDYGYTF,TGTGCCAGCAGCTTAAGTGGGCGATCGGGAGACTATGGCTACACCTTC
-,TRBV30,TRBD2,TRBJ2-5,CACSGGAEETQYF,TGTGCCTGTAGCGGGGGGGCCGAGGAGACCCAGTACTTC
few,TRBV7-9,-,TRBJ1-3,CASKGVAGNTIYF,TGTGCCAGCAAGGGAGTGGCTGGAAACACCATATATTTT
-,TRBV11-2,TRBD2,TRBJ2-5,CASSLWLAGVETQYF,TGTGCCAGCAGCTTATGGCTAGCGGGAGTCGAGACCCAGTACTTC
-,TRBV3-1/TRBV3-2,-,TRBJ2-3,CASSQVQGDTQYF,TGTGCCAGCAGCCAAGTGCAGGGAGATACGCAGTATTTT
-,TRBV4-1,TRBD2,TRBJ2-1,CASSHPGTSGGRNEQFF,TGCGCCAGCAGCCACCCTGGGACTAGCGGGGGTAGGAATGAGCAGTTCTTC
-,TRBV5-6,-,TRBJ1-3,CASSPISSGNTIYF,TGTGCCAGCAGCCCCATTTCCTCTGGAAACACCATATATTTT
-,TRBV4-1,-,TRBJ1-6,CASSQFPGGLAGALYNSPLHF,TGCGCCAGCAGCCAATTTCCCGGAGGTCTTGCAGGGGCCCTCTATAATTCACCCCTCCACTTT
-,TRBV7-8,TRBD1,TRBJ2-3,CASSRDRGYSDTQYF,TGTGCCAGCAGTCGGGACAGGGGATATTCAGATACGCAGTATTTT
few,TRBV29-1,TRBD2,TRBJ2-7,CSVEGQRDSYEQYF,TGCAGCGTTGAAGGACAGCGGGACTCCTACGAGCAGTACTTC
-,TRBV6-5,TRBD2,TRBJ2-5,CASSPGLQETQYF,TGTGCCAGCAGTCCGGGACTACAAGAGACCCAGTACTTC
-,TRBV19,-,TRBJ2-6,CASSTQDSLSGANVLTF,TGTGCCAGTAGTACCCAGGACTCACTATCTGGGGCCAACGTCCTGACTTTC